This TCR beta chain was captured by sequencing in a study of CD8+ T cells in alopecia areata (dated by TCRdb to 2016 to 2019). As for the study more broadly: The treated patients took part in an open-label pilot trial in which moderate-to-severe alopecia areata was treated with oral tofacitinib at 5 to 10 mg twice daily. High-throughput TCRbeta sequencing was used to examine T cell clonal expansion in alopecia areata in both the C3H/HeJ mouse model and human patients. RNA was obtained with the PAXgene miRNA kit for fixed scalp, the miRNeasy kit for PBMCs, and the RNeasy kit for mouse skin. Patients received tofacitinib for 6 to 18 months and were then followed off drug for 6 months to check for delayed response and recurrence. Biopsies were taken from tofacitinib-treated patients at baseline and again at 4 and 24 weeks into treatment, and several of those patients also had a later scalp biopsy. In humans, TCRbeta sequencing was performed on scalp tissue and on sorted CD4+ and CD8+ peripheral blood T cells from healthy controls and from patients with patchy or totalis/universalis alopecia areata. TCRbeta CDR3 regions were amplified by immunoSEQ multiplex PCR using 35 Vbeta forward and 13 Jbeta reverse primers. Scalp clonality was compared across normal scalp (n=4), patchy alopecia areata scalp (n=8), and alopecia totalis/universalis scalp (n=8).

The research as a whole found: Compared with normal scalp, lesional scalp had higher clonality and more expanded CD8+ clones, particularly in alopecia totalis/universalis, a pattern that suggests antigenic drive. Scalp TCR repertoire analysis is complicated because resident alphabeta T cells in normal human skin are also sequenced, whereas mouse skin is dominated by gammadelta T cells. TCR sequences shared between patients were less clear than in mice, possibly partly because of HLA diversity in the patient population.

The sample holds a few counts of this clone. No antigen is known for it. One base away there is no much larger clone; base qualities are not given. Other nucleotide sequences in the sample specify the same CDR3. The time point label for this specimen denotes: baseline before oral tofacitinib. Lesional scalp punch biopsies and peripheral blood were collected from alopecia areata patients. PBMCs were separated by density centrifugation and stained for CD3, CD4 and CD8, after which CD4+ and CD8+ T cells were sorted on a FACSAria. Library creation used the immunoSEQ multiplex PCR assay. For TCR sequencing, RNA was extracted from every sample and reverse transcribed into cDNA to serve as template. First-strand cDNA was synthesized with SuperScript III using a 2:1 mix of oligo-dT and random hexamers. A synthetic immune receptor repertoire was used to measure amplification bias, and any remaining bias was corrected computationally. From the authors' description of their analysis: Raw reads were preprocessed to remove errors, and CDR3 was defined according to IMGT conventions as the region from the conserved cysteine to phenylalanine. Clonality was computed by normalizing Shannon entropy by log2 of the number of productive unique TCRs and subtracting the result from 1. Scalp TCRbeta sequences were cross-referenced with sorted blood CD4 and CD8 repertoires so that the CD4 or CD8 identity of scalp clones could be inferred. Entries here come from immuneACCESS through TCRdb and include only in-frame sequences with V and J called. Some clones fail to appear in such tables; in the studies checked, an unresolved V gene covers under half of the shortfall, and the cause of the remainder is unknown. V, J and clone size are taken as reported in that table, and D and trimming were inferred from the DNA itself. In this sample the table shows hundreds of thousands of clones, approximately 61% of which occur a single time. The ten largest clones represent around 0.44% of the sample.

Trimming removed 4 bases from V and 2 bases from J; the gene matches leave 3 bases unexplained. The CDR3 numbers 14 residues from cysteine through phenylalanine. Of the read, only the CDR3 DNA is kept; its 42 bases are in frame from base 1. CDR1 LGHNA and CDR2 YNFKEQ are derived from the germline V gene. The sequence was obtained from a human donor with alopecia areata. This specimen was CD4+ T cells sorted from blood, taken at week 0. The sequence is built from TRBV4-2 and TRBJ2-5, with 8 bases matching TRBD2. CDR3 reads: CASSPASGQETQYF. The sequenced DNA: TGTGCCAGCAGCCCAGCTAGCGGGCAAGAGACCCAGTACTTC.